The source of this T cell receptor (beta chain) is a study of CD8 T cells in ankylosing spondylitis. Study-wide findings and caveats: Past research had described some motif variants in reactive arthritis synovial fluid and blood. Ankylosing spondylitis blood appeared to carry a characteristic TCR beta motif of fewer than 10 highly homologous variants. The disease-linked clones had a CD8+ phenotype and low blood frequencies.

As the method for making TCR beta libraries, quantitative 5'-RACE with molecular barcodes was used. TCRdb itself ran the 5' RACE reads through MiXCR, one entry per CDR3 protein. Of over 130,000 distinct CDR3 sequences in the sample, more than 40% were seen once. A note on this clonotype: Its antigen is unidentified.

With V trimmed by 6 bases and J by 8 bases, 8 bases remained unmatched. This CDR3 is built from 13 residues. Germline CDR1 is MNHEY and CDR2 is SMNVEV (reference sequence). The material sequenced was synovial fluid, either unsorted or a sorted T cell fraction (not recorded which). The chain recombines TRBV27 with TRBJ1-2, with TRBD1 matching 8 bases. The source is a male donor with ankylosing spondylitis. The CDR3 region is CASSLTGAGGYTF. CDR3 sequence (DNA): TGTGCCAGCAGCCTGACAGGGGCAGGGGGCTACACCTTC.